The 22 T cell receptor beta chains reported below all come from one sample, sequenced in a study of breast tumors, draining lymph nodes, adjacent tissues. From the multiplex PCR reads, TCRdb called clonotypes with MiXCR, one entry per CDR3 protein. The data hold fewer than 80,000 distinct CDR3 sequences, with about 40% observed a single time. Input material: breast tumor tissue. The receptors originated from a female donor with breast cancer. Some clones in this sample may be carry-over from other donors' samples.

This clonotype was picked up many times. This chain connects TRBV20-1 to TRBJ2-5; 13 positions match TRBD2. Germline loops: CDR1 DFQATT, CDR2 SNEGSKA (reference sequence). Germline trimming cut 5 bases from V and 6 bases from J; bases unmatched to any gene: 6. This CDR3 has 14 residues. The DNA for the CDR3 is TGCAGTGCTTCTCCGGGACTAGCGGGAAAGACCCAGTACTTC. It encodes CSASPGLAGKTQYF.

The chain employs TRBV5-1 and TRBJ1-3; no firm D call. CDR3 length: 16 residues. Germline lookup yields CDR1 SGHRS and CDR2 YFSETQ. The CDR3 DNA sequence: TGCGCTAGCGGCCCTACCGCGGGAGGCCCTGGAAACACCATATATTTT. Protein product: CASGPTAGGPGNTIYF.

Regarding this clonotype: This sequence may be a read error, since a much larger clone differs from it by one base. The conserved phenylalanine or tryptophan normally closing the CDR3 is absent here, so this likely arose from a read error. The chain uses TRBV5-1 and TRBJ1-1; TRBD1 agrees at 8 bases. This CDR3 is 16 amino acids long. CDR1 and CDR2 (germline): SGHRS, YFSETQ. DNA for the CDR3: TGTGCCAGCAGCTTGGAATGGACAGGGCAAGGCACTGAAGCTTTCTCT. The encoded protein is CASSLEWTGQGTEAFS.

This clonotype was seen many times. The chain couples TRBV27 to TRBJ1-2, with D possibly matching TRBD1 (6 bases). V lost 5 bases, J lost 4 bases, and 20 bases lay in between. Per the germline V gene, CDR1 is MNHEY and CDR2 is SMNVEV (reference sequence). This CDR3 is built from 16 residues. The CDR3 coding sequence is TGTGCCAGCAGTACCCGGACAGATTACCGGAGCTATGGCTACACCTTC. Its translation: CASSTRTDYRSYGYTF.

This clonotype was recorded many times. The chain is built from TRBV24-1 and TRBJ1-2; D possibly corresponds to TRBD1 (6 bases). This CDR3 is 14 amino acids long. Looked up from germline, CDR1 is KGHDR and CDR2 is SFDVKD. V lost 2 bases to trimming and J lost 9 bases, with 15 bases between them. As DNA, the CDR3 is TGTGCCACCAGTGATTGGACGACAGGCTGGAGCTACACCTTC. Translated: CATSDWTTGWSYTF.

This sequence joins TRBV29-1 and TRBJ2-7; tentative D call: TRBD2 (5 bases). V was clipped by 6 bases and J by 4 bases, with 13 bases between them. Germline CDR1 is SQVTM and CDR2 is ANQGSEA. The CDR3 contains 12 residues. CDR3 residues: CSVEVTGYEQYF. The CDR3 DNA sequence: TGCAGCGTAGAGGTTACGGGATACGAGCAGTACTTC.

This clonotype was picked up many times. This chain joins TRBV25-1 and TRBJ2-1, with no clear D. Germline lookup yields CDR1 MGHDK and CDR2 SYGVNS. Trimming removed 7 bases from V and 2 bases from J, with 12 bases in between. The CDR3 contains 14 residues. This CDR3 reads CASIGQTTYNEQFF. CDR3 nucleotides: TGTGCCAGCATAGGGCAAACTACCTACAATGAGCAGTTCTTC.

This clonotype was observed at least ten times. A much more abundant neighbour one base away suggests this may be a read error. The chain carries TRBV20-1 and TRBJ2-7; 8 bases map to TRBD1. J gave up 6 bases and V 6 bases, and 13 bases lay outside the gene matches. CDR3 length: 14 residues. In germline, CDR1 is DFQATT, CDR2 SNEGSKA (reference sequence). The CDR3 DNA sequence: TGCAGTGCAACCCTTTGGACAGGGCCTTCCGAGCAGTACTTC. Translated, it gives CSATLWTGPSEQYF.

This chain uses TRBV7-9 with TRBJ1-4, with TRBD1 matching over 12 bases. The CDR3 sequence is 18 residues long. Trimming cost V 4 bases and J 4 bases; bases outside gene matches: 10. The germline V gene has CDR1 SEHNR and CDR2 FQNEAQ (reference sequence). CDR3 DNA: TGTGCCAGCAGCTGGGACAGGGGGCTTTATCTTGGTAATGAAAAACTGTTTTTT. Translation gives CASSWDRGLYLGNEKLFF.

This clonotype has a count of ten or more. This chain connects TRBV10-2 to TRBJ2-5; 14 bases align to TRBD2. The CDR3 runs to 16 residues. J gave up 5 bases and V 8 bases, and 10 bases lay outside the gene matches. Germline V gene lookup returns CDR1 WSHSY and CDR2 SAAADI. The CDR3 nucleotides are TGCGCCAGCCGAATTCTGGGACTAGCGGGGGATGAGACCCAGTACTTC. Protein: CASRILGLAGDETQYF.

This sequence joins TRBV7-2 and TRBJ1-6; D remains ambiguous. Trimming took 1 base from V and 10 from J, leaving 17 bases between them. Looked up from germline, CDR1 is SGHTA and CDR2 is FQGNSA. This CDR3 region has 16 residues. The CDR3 region is CASSLELTGSYSPLHF. The CDR3, as DNA: TGTGCCAGCAGCTTAGAATTGACGGGGTCCTACTCACCCCTCCACTTT. Variable domain in full (rest from reference TRBV7-2 and TRBJ1-6): GAGVSQSPSNKVTEKGKDVELRCDPISGHTALYWYRQSLGQGLEFLIYFQGNSAPDKSGLPSDRFSAERTGGSVSTLTIQRTQQEDSAVYLCASSLELTGSYSPLHFGNGTRLTVT.

This clonotype was counted many times. CDR3 sequence reads: CASSYSLAAKETQYF. The DNA of the CDR3 is TGTGCCAGCAGTTACTCCTTAGCGGCTAAAGAGACCCAGTACTTC. The chain couples TRBV6-5 to TRBJ2-5, with a tentative D call TRBD2 (6 bases). Germline CDR1 is MNHEY and CDR2 is SVGAGI. V was trimmed by 0 bases and J by 3 bases, leaving 11 bases between them. This CDR3 contains 15 residues.

This clonotype was counted ten times or more. The V gene is TRBV15, the J gene TRBJ1-2; the match to TRBD1 covers 10 bases. This CDR3 is built from 19 residues. Per germline, CDR1 LNHNV and CDR2 YYDKDF (reference sequence). Trimming at V came to 3 bases and at J to 1 base, leaving 14 bases not matched to a gene. The CDR3 bases are TGTGCCACCAGCAGGGATAGAACAGGACAGGGGGGTATTAACTATGGCTACACCTTC. It is translated as CATSRDRTGQGGINYGYTF.

This chain joins TRBV11-2 and TRBJ2-7; 8 bases are a match to TRBD2. Germline CDR1 and CDR2: SGHAT and FQNNGV. CDR3 length equals 14 residues. The junction had 5 bases not matched to a gene; V was cut back by 2 bases and J by 5 bases. The CDR3 loop reads CASSLNGRVDEQYF. CDR3 nucleotides: TGTGCCAGCAGCTTAAACGGGAGGGTCGACGAGCAGTACTTC.

This chain uses TRBV13 with TRBJ2-5; D perhaps matches TRBD1 (5 bases). The CDR3 runs 16 residues. The V gene lost 0 bases and the J gene lost 5 bases, with 16 bases spanning the gap. From germline, CDR1 is PRHDT and CDR2 FYEKMQ (reference sequence). DNA of the CDR3: TGTGCCAGCAGCTTAGGGACAGCTACCGGTCTGGAGACCCAGTACTTC. Translation gives CASSLGTATGLETQYF. The full variable domain, rest sourced from reference TRBV13 and TRBJ2-5, is AAGVIQSPRHLIKEKRETATLKCYPIPRHDTVYWYQQGPGQDPQFLISFYEKMQSDKGSIPDRFSAQQFSDYHSELNMSSLELGDSALYFCASSLGTATGLETQYFGPGTRLLVL.

This clonotype was detected many times. The gene calls are TRBV7-8 and TRBJ1-5, with 9 bases matching TRBD1. CDR1 SGHVS and CDR2 FQNEAQ come from the germline V gene. J lost 6 bases, V lost 1 base, and 10 bases had no gene match. The CDR3 consists of 17 residues. The CDR3: CASSLGDRENRGQPQHF. The DNA of the CDR3 is TGTGCCAGCAGCTTAGGGGACAGGGAGAATCGAGGTCAGCCCCAGCATTTT.

V is TRBV7-6 and J is TRBJ2-6; perhaps TRBD2 as D (5 bases). V dropped 5 bases and J dropped 2 bases, with 7 bases sitting between them. Per germline, CDR1 SGHVS and CDR2 FNYEAQ. CDR3 length: 14 amino acids. Written as DNA, the CDR3 is TGTGCCAGCAGCCCCGGGGCTGGGGCCAACGTCCTGACTTTC. Translating it yields CASSPGAGANVLTF. Drawing the rest from reference TRBV7-6 and TRBJ2-6, the complete variable domain is GAGVSQSPRYKVTKRGQDVALRCDPISGHVSLYWYRQALGQGPEFLTYFNYEAQQDKSGLPNDRFSAERPEGSISTLTIQRTEQRDSAMYRCASSPGAGANVLTFGAGSRLTVL.

The chain carries TRBV4-2 and TRBJ2-5; TRBD1 matches at 7 bases. This CDR3 has 15 amino acids. J gave up 5 bases and V 4 bases, and 10 bases lay outside the gene matches. CDR1 and CDR2 (germline): LGHNA, YNFKEQ. DNA of the CDR3: TGTGCCAGCAGCCCTACAAGAGGGGGCGGGGAGACCCAGTACTTC. Protein product: CASSPTRGGGETQYF.

The rearrangement uses TRBV12-3 or TRBV12-4 and TRBJ1-2, with TRBD1 matching over 9 bases. The CDR3 is 15 amino acids. V trimming: 7 bases; J trimming: 6 bases; junction bases outside the gene matches: 12. CDR3 nucleotide sequence: TGTGCCAGCATCCACGCCGGGACAGGGAAAAATGGCTACACCTTC. It specifies CASIHAGTGKNGYTF.

The J gene is TRBJ2-2, the V gene TRBV20-1; D uncertain. Germline loops: CDR1 DFQATT, CDR2 SNEGSKA (reference sequence). CDR3 length: 11 residues. V lost 3 bases, J lost 8 bases, and 7 bases lay in between. The CDR3 DNA reads as TGCAGTGCTAGTAGGGCAGGGGAGCTGTTTTTT. It yields the protein CSASRAGELFF.

This clonotype has a handful of counts. The chain couples TRBV27 to TRBJ2-7; D tentatively fits TRBD1 or TRBD2 (5 bases each). The CDR3 extends over 14 amino acids. The V and J ends lost 6 bases and 3 bases respectively, with 15 bases between them. Germline V CDR1 and CDR2: MNHEY, SMNVEV (reference sequence). The CDR3 region is CASSTDWGSYEQYF. The DNA of the CDR3 is TGTGCCAGCAGCACTGATTGGGGGAGCTACGAGCAGTACTTC.

In this sample, this clonotype turned up many times. The chain carries TRBV5-8 and TRBJ2-7; D unclear. Trimming removed 9 bases from V and 6 bases from J, with 13 bases in between. CDR1 is SGHTS, CDR2 YDEGEE, per germline. The CDR3 has 11 residues. The CDR3 sequence: CATGWGREQYF. The CDR3 DNA reads as TGTGCCACCGGCTGGGGTCGCGAGCAGTACTTC.